The sequence of this T cell receptor (beta chain) was determined in a study of blood T cell repertoires in COVID-19. Overall study context: T cells, B-cell-depleted T cells, or PBMCs provided the cDNA or gDNA that served as material.

This CDR3 region has 16 residues. Germline CDR1 and CDR2: MGHRA and YSYEKL. The ends were cut back, 0 bases at V and 7 bases at J, with 16 bases in the middle. Using immunoSEQ multiplex PCR, the repertoire was profiled, and TCRdb retains in-frame clones only, with some absent. The data hold tens of thousands of clones, with roughly 80% observed a single time. What was sequenced was peripheral blood. The receptor was isolated from an elderly woman with active or convalescent COVID-19. J is TRBJ2-1 and V is TRBV4-1; weak D call: TRBD2 (6 bases). CDR3: CASSQDRDSGRNEQFF. The CDR3 DNA reads as TGCGCCAGCAGCCAAGATCGAGACAGTGGGAGGAATGAGCAGTTCTTC.